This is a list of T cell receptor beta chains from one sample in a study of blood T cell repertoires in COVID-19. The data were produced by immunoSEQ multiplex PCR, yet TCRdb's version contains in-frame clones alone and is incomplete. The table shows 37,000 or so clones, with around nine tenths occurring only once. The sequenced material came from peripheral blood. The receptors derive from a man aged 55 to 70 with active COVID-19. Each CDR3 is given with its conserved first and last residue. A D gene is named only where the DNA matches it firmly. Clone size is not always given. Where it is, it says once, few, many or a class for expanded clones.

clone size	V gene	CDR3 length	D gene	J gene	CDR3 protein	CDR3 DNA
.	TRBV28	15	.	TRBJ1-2	CASSLSLGGNYGYTF	TGTGCCAGCAGTCTTTCACTGGGGGGTAACTATGGCTACACCTTC
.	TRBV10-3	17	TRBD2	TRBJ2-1	CAIKGSGTYRGDNEQFF	TGTGCCATCAAGGGTAGCGGGACTTACCGAGGGGACAATGAGCAGTTCTTC
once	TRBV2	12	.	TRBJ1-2	CAILTPGYGYTF	TGTGCCATCCTTACCCCGGGGTATGGCTACACCTTC
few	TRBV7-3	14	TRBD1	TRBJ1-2	CASSLIGTDYGYTF	TGTGCCAGCAGCTTAATAGGGACAGACTATGGCTACACCTTC
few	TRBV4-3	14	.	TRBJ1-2	CASSQDRETPTYTF	TGCGCCAGCAGCCAAGATCGGGAGACGCCGACTTACACCTTC
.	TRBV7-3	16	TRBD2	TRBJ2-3	CASSERAGGLTDTQYF	TGTGCCAGCAGCGAAAGAGCGGGAGGGCTCACAGATACGCAGTATTTT
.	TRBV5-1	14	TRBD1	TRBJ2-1	CASSIDRADNEQFF	TGCGCCAGCAGCATCGACAGGGCGGACAATGAGCAGTTCTTC
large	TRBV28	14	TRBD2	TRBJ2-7	CASSPGLAAYEQYF	TGTGCCAGCAGTCCGGGACTAGCGGCCTACGAGCAGTACTTC
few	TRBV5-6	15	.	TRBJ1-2	CASSLDRAANYGYTF	TGTGCCAGCAGCTTGGACAGGGCAGCTAACTATGGCTACACCTTC
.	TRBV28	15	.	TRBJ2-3	CASSPPELAPDTQYF	TGTGCCAGCAGTCCCCCCGAGCTCGCTCCAGATACGCAGTATTTT
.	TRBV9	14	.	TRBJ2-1	CASSFGGSYNEQFF	TGTGCCAGCAGCTTTGGAGGAAGCTACAATGAGCAGTTCTTC
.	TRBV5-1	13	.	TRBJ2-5	CASSLEPGETQYF	TGCGCCAGCAGCTTGGAGCCAGGGGAGACCCAGTACTTC
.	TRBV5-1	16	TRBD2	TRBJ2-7	CASSPGLAASSYEQYF	TGCGCCAGCAGCCCCGGACTAGCGGCTAGCTCCTACGAGCAGTACTTC
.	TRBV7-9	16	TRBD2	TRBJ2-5	CASSLGASGTQETQYF	TGTGCCAGCAGCTTAGGAGCGAGCGGGACCCAAGAGACCCAGTACTTC
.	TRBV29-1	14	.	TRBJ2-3	CSVMGSGIKDTQYF	TGCAGCGTTATGGGGAGTGGAATCAAAGATACGCAGTATTTT
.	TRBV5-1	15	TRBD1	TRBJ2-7	CASSPRTGRAYEQYF	TGCGCCAGCAGCCCTAGGACAGGCCGCGCCTACGAGCAGTACTTC
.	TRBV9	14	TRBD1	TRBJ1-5	CASSTGQGNQPQHF	TGTGCCAGCAGCACGGGACAGGGGAATCAGCCCCAGCATTTT